The 9 T cell receptor beta chains reported below all come from one sample, sequenced in a study of T cell repertoires in cytomegalovirus infection. TCRdb independently ran MiXCR on the reads; one entry per CDR3 protein. The sample has roughly 100,000 distinct CDR3 sequences; roughly 39% are singletons. Their antigen targets remain unknown. The material sequenced was CD8+ T cells from cultured PBMCs, taken from culture after CMV antigen stimulation. These receptors were collected from a human donor in good health (CMV status not recorded). Some clones in this sample may be carry-over from other donors' samples.

The chain employs TRBV6-8 and TRBJ2-3; 9 bases line up with TRBD2. Germline CDR1 reads MNHGY; CDR2 reads SAAAGT. The CDR3 is 15 amino acids. The V and J ends lost 5 bases and 4 bases, in that order; junction bases with no gene match: 7. CDR3 loop: CASSPWGLAADTQYF. The DNA of the CDR3 is TGTGCCAGCAGTCCCTGGGGACTAGCAGCAGATACGCAGTATTTT.

The table lists this clonotype with a few counts. This chain connects TRBV7-6 to TRBJ2-7; D is uncertain. Trimming stripped 3 bases from V and 5 bases from J, with 8 bases between. Germline values: CDR1 SGHVS, CDR2 FNYEAQ. CDR3 length equals 12 residues. As DNA, the CDR3 is TGTGCCAGCAGCTTGGGTTTCAACGAGCAGTACTTC. This gives the protein CASSLGFNEQYF.

The chain is built from TRBV5-6 and TRBJ1-1; the D is unclear. The germline CDR1 and CDR2 sequences are SGHDT and YYEEEE. The CDR3 contains 15 residues. Trimming pared 4 bases from V and 6 bases from J, leaving 19 bases between. The CDR3 is CASSPAGWGVAEAFF. CDR3 coding DNA: TGTGCCAGCAGCCCAGCGGGGTGGGGAGTCGCTGAAGCTTTCTTT.

Only a few counts were recorded for this clonotype. V usage is TRBV28 and J usage is TRBJ2-1, with TRBD2 matching 7 bases. The CDR3 length is 20 residues. V dropped 6 bases and J dropped 0; count of bases not matched to a gene: 20. Germline V gene data show CDR1 as MDHEN and CDR2 as SYDVKM. The CDR3, as DNA: TGTGCCAGCAGCTCCGTGGGAAGCGGGGCGCGCTCCAGCTCCTACAATGAGCAGTTCTTC. It specifies CASSSVGSGARSSSYNEQFF.

This sequence joins TRBV6-1 and TRBJ2-3; 8 bases map to TRBD2. CDR1 is MNHNS, CDR2 SASEGT, per germline. The CDR3 consists of 15 residues. V gave up 1 base and J gave up 4 bases; unmatched junction bases: 4. The CDR3 is CASSEGLAGADTQYF. Written as DNA, the CDR3 is TGTGCCAGCAGTGAAGGGCTAGCGGGCGCAGATACGCAGTATTTT.

This clonotype has at least ten counts. V and J are TRBV12-3 or TRBV12-4 and TRBJ1-5; D gene uncertain. Between the trimmed V and J ends, which lost 1 base and 6 bases, there was a span of 7 bases. This CDR3 spans 13 amino acids. The CDR3 spells CASSLEPSQPQHF. The CDR3, as DNA: TGTGCCAGCAGTTTAGAACCGAGTCAGCCCCAGCATTTT.

The chain employs TRBV11-2 and TRBJ1-1, with D unresolved. V dropped 2 bases and J dropped 2 bases, with 6 bases sitting between them. The CDR3 is made up of 13 amino acids. Germline V gene lookup returns CDR1 SGHAT and CDR2 FQNNGV. The CDR3: CASSLFPNTEAFF. The CDR3 coding sequence is TGTGCCAGCAGCTTATTCCCTAACACTGAAGCTTTCTTT.

This clonotype turned up a few times. The V gene is TRBV28, the J gene TRBJ2-5; TRBD2 matches 11 bases. The junction had 16 bases not matched to a gene; V was cut back by 3 bases and J by 4 bases. The CDR3 has 19 amino acids. The V gene's germline CDR1 is MDHEN and CDR2 SYDVKM. This CDR3 is CASSFRLALTSGGGETQYF. CDR3 sequence (DNA): TGTGCCAGCAGTTTTCGACTGGCCCTTACTAGCGGGGGAGGAGAGACCCAGTACTTC.

This chain uses TRBV29-1 with TRBJ2-1; 10 positions agree with TRBD1. Trimming took 5 bases from V and 6 from J; bases not matched to a gene: 1. Germline CDR1 reads SQVTM; CDR2 reads ANQGSEA. This CDR3 region has 12 residues. CDR3 sequence (DNA): TGCAGCGTTCGGACAGGGGGCAATGAGCAGTTCTTC. Translating it yields CSVRTGGNEQFF.